The following is a T cell receptor beta chain sequence with its context. The CDR3 is made up of 13 amino acids. Losses at the gene ends were 4 bases for V and 5 bases for J; bases not matched to a gene: 2. Germline CDR1 MNHEY, CDR2 SVGAGI. One entry per CDR3 protein results from TCRdb running MiXCR on the 5' RACE reads. The repertoire has about 160,000 distinct CDR3 sequences, 9.8% of them found once; the top ten carry around 15%. This sample stems from a study of CD8 T cells in ankylosing spondylitis. The chain recombines TRBV6-5 with TRBJ2-3; 8 positions agree with TRBD2. Sequencing used blood, either unsorted or a sorted T cell fraction (not recorded which). This TCR was sampled from a female donor with ankylosing spondylitis or in good health (not recorded which). In DNA form, the CDR3 reads TGTGCCAGCAGTTTACTAGCGGAAGATACGCAGTATTTT. Its translation is CASSLLAEDTQYF.